These 14 T cell receptor beta chains share one sample of origin, sequenced in a study of T cell repertoires in cytomegalovirus infection. The antigens of these receptors remain unknown. Each CDR3 protein is one row after TCRdb ran MiXCR on the reads. The data contain some 800,000 distinct CDR3 sequences, about 30% of them singletons. Sequenced here: cultured CD8+ T cells from PBMCs, sampled from culture after CMV antigen stimulation. The receptors were sampled from a human donor in good health (CMV status not recorded). Some clones in this sample may be carry-over from other donors' samples.

This clonotype occurred many times. V is TRBV7-6 and J is TRBJ1-3; D unclear. Germline lookup yields CDR1 SGHVS and CDR2 FNYEAQ. Trimming cost V 0 bases and J 1 base, with 10 bases left between them. This CDR3 spans 16 amino acids. CDR3 sequence: CASSLAVGRSGNTIYF. The CDR3 nucleotides read TGTGCCAGCAGCTTAGCAGTGGGGAGGTCTGGAAACACCATATATTTT.

This clonotype was seen a handful of times. This chain uses TRBV5-1 with TRBJ1-3, with no clear D. V dropped 4 bases and J dropped 0 bases, with 11 bases sitting between them. Germline V gives CDR1 SGHRS, CDR2 YFSETQ. There are 15 residues in the CDR3. CDR3 region: CASSTGRSSGNTIYF. The CDR3 DNA follows: TGCGCCAGCAGCACCGGCCGCAGCTCTGGAAACACCATATATTTT.

This clonotype was recorded a few times. V and J are TRBV6-2 or TRBV6-3 and TRBJ1-1; D is unresolved. This CDR3 contains 14 residues. Germline V gives CDR1 MNHEY, CDR2 SVGEGT. V was clipped by 2 bases and J by 1 base, with 8 bases between them. CDR3 region: CASSYLDQNTEAFF. CDR3 nucleotides: TGTGCCAGCAGTTACCTTGACCAGAACACTGAAGCTTTCTTT.

This clonotype was counted at least ten times. This rearrangement joins TRBV7-8 to TRBJ2-3; 10 nucleotides align to TRBD2. V dropped 8 bases and J dropped 1; count of bases not matched to a gene: 6. The CDR3 consists of 15 residues. The germline V gene encodes CDR1 SGHVS and CDR2 FQNEAQ. CDR3 DNA: TGTGCCAGCGGGGTAGCGGGGGGCCGCACAGATACGCAGTATTTT. Residues: CASGVAGGRTDTQYF.

The chain links TRBV27 to TRBJ1-5; D may be TRBD1 (5 bases). CDR1 MNHEY and CDR2 SMNVEV come from the germline V gene (reference sequence). The V gene lost 8 bases and the J gene lost 10 bases, with 18 bases spanning the gap. The CDR3 has 13 residues. This CDR3 reads CASALGREQPQHF. In nucleotides, the CDR3 is TGTGCCAGCGCCTTGGGCAGGGAGCAACCCCAGCATTTT.

The chain carries TRBV7-2 and TRBJ2-2; D possibly corresponds to TRBD2 (6 bases). The CDR3 extends over 15 amino acids. V dropped 4 bases and J dropped 7 bases, with 16 bases sitting between them. Germline CDR1 and CDR2: SGHTA and FQGNSA. CDR3: CASSYRTMGRGELFF. The CDR3 DNA reads TGTGCCAGCAGCTACCGGACTATGGGGCGCGGGGAGCTGTTTTTT.

The chain uses TRBV11-1 and TRBJ2-1; a weak D match, TRBD1 (6 bases). CDR1 is SGHAT and CDR2 is FQDESV in the germline V gene (reference sequence). The CDR3 sequence is 15 residues long. V was clipped by 4 bases and J by 2 bases, with 12 bases between them. In nucleotides, the CDR3 is TGTGCCAGCAGCTCCTCCGGACAGACCTACAATGAGCAGTTCTTC. Protein sequence: CASSSSGQTYNEQFF.

This clonotype has more than one count but fewer than ten. J is TRBJ1-1 and V is TRBV13; D possibly corresponds to TRBD1 (5 bases). Trimming removed 5 bases from V and 4 bases from J, with 14 bases in between. This CDR3 is 14 amino acids long. Germline CDR1 reads PRHDT; CDR2 reads FYEKMQ (reference sequence). The CDR3 region has the DNA TGTGCCAGCAGCAGACGGGGCAGGGTCACTGAAGCTTTCTTT. It translates to CASSRRGRVTEAFF.

The J gene is TRBJ2-1, the V gene TRBV7-2, with 8 bases aligning to TRBD2. Germline V lookup: CDR1 SGHTA, CDR2 FQGNSA. V gave up 6 bases and J gave up 2 bases; unmatched junction bases: 12. The CDR3 has 17 amino acids. CDR3 residues: CASSPQTSGLTYNEQFF. CDR3 bases: TGTGCCAGCAGTCCACAAACTAGCGGCTTAACCTACAATGAGCAGTTCTTC.

This rearrangement joins TRBV9 to TRBJ1-1; perhaps TRBD1 as D (5 bases). Germline-derived CDR1 and CDR2 are SGDLS and YYNGEE. This CDR3 has 14 residues. V was pared by 0 bases and J by 1 base, with 7 bases between. DNA of the CDR3: TGTGCCAGCAGCGTAGTAGGACAGAACACTGAAGCTTTCTTT. Translated: CASSVVGQNTEAFF.

This clonotype was seen many times. This chain connects TRBV7-8 to TRBJ2-7; unclear D gene. Germline loops: CDR1 SGHVS, CDR2 FQNEAQ. The V gene lost 1 base and the J gene lost 0 bases, with 10 bases spanning the gap. The CDR3 has 15 amino acids. This chain's CDR3 is CASSLGSSDSYEQYF. For the CDR3, the DNA is TGTGCCAGCAGCTTAGGCTCTTCCGACTCCTACGAGCAGTACTTC.

The chain uses TRBV10-3 and TRBJ1-6; possibly TRBD1 for D (6 bases). Trimming pared 0 bases from V and 8 bases from J, leaving 11 bases between. Germline-derived CDR1 and CDR2 are ENHRY and SYGVKD. This CDR3 comprises 15 residues. This CDR3 reads CAISESQGPYSPLHF. CDR3 bases: TGTGCCATCAGTGAGTCGCAGGGGCCCTATTCACCCCTCCACTTT.

In this sample, this clonotype turned up once. The chain carries TRBV6-5 and TRBJ1-1; TRBD1 agrees at 7 bases. Germline-derived CDR1 and CDR2 are MNHEY and SVGAGI. The V segment lost 5 bases and the J segment 4 bases; nucleotides outside the gene matches: 7. The CDR3 runs to 14 residues. The CDR3 bases are TGTGCCAGCAGTGGGGGACGACAGGGCACTGAAGCTTTCTTT. Translation: CASSGGRQGTEAFF.

The J gene is TRBJ2-7, the V gene TRBV7-9; TRBD1 matches 9 bases. The CDR3 consists of 14 residues. V was clipped by 5 bases and J by 2 bases; unmatched bases: 4. Germline loops: CDR1 SEHNR, CDR2 FQNEAQ (reference sequence). The CDR3 DNA reads as TGTGCCAGCAGCAACCGGACAGGGGCCTACGAGCAGTACGTC. Protein: CASSNRTGAYEQYV.